The count of the clone carrying this TCR beta chain is one. Measured with immunoSEQ multiplex PCR; TCRdb has only the in-frame clones, and not every one. There are roughly 79,000 clones in the sample; 95% occur only once, and roughly 0.36% lies in the top ten. This entry comes from a study of technical replicates of blood from several donors. The CDR3 is 13 amino acids. V was trimmed by 4 bases and J by 0 bases, leaving 7 bases between them. From germline, CDR1 is GTSNPN and CDR2 SVGIG (reference sequence). Sample: T cells isolated from PBMCs. This TCR came from a human donor in good health. The V call is TRBV30, the J call TRBJ2-1; TRBD2 is a possible D gene (6 bases). CDR3 in DNA: TGTGCCTGGAATAGCGGCTCCTACAATGAGCAGTTCTTC. It yields the protein CAWNSGSYNEQFF.